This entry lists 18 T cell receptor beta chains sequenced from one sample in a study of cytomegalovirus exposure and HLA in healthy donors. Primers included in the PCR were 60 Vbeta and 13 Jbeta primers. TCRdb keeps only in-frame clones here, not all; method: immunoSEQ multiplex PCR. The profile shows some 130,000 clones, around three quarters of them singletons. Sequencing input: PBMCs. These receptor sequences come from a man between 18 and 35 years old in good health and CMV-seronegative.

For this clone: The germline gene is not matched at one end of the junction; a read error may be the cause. The CDR3 protein is CASSFTGQPIAFF. In DNA, the CDR3 is TGTGCCAGCAGTTTTACAGGGCAGCCAATCGCGTTCTTC. The J gene is TRBJ1-2, the V gene TRBV27; a possible D gene is TRBD1 (6 bases). CDR3 length equals 13 residues. Germline CDR1 is MNHEY and CDR2 is SMNVEV (reference sequence).

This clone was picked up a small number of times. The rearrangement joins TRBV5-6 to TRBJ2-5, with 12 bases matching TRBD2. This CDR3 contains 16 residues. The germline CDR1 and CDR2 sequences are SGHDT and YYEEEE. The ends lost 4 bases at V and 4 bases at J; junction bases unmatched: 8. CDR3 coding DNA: TGTGCCAGCAGCGGTCTAGCGGGAGGGCCCAGAGAGACCCAGTACTTC. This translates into CASSGLAGGPRETQYF.

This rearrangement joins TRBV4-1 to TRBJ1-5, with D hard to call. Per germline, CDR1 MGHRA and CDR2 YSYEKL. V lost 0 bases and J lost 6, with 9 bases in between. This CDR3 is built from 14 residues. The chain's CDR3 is CASSQDILSQPQHF. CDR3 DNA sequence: TGCGCCAGCAGCCAAGATATCCTTAGTCAGCCCCAGCATTTT.

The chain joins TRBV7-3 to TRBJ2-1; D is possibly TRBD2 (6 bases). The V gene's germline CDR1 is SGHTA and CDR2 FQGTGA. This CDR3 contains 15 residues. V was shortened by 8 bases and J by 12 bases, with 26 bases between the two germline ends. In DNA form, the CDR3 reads TGTGCCAGCCGTGATCTAGATCTCCCCCTGGGGGGGCAGTTCTTC. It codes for CASRDLDLPLGGQFF.

The DNA for the CDR3 is TGTGCCAGCAGCTCCCGCGGTGACGGCCTAAGCGGGAAATACAATGAGCAGTTCTTC. The encoded protein is CASSSRGDGLSGKYNEQFF. V is TRBV11-1 and J is TRBJ2-1, with 7 nucleotides matching TRBD2. The germline gives CDR1 SGHAT, CDR2 FQDESV (reference sequence). The V gene end was trimmed by 4 bases and the J gene end by 4 bases; junction bases not matched to a gene: 19. The CDR3 totals 19 residues. Variable domain in full (rest from reference TRBV11-1 and TRBJ2-1): EAEVAQSPRYKITEKSQAVAFWCDPISGHATLYWYRQILGQGPELLVQFQDESVVDDSQLPKDRFSAERLKGVDSTLKIQPAELGDSAMYLCASSSRGDGLSGKYNEQFFGPGTRLTVL.

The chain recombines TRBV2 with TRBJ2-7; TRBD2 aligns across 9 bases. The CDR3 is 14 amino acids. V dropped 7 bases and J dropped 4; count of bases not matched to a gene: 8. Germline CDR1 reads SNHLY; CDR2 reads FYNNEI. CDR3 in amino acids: CASIGSGRTYEQYF. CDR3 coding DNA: TGTGCCAGCATTGGGAGCGGGAGGACGTACGAGCAGTACTTC.

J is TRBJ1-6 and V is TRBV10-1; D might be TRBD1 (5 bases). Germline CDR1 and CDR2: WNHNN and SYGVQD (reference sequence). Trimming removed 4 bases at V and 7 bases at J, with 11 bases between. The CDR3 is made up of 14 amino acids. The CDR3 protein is CASSGDSENSPLHF. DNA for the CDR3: TGCGCCAGCAGTGGTGACAGCGAAAATTCACCCCTCCACTTT.

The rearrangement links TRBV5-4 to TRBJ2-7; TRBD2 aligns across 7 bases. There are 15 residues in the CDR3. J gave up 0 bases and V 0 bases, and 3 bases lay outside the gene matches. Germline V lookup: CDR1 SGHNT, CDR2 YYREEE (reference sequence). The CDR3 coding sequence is TGTGCCAGCAGCTTGGGGGGGGGAAGCTCCTACGAGCAGTACTTC. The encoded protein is CASSLGGGSSYEQYF.

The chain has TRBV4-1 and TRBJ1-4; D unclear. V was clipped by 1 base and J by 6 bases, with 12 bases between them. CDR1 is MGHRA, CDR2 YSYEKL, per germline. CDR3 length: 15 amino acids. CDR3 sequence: CASSQGIAKDEKLFF. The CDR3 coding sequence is TGCGCCAGCAGCCAAGGTATAGCCAAGGATGAAAAACTGTTTTTT.

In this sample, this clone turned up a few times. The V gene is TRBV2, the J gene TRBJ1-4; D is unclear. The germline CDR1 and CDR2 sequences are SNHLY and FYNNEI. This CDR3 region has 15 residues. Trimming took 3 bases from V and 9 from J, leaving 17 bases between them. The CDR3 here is CASSEGLGTVKKLFF. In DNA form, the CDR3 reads TGTGCCAGCAGTGAGGGTCTGGGCACGGTGAAAAAACTGTTTTTT.

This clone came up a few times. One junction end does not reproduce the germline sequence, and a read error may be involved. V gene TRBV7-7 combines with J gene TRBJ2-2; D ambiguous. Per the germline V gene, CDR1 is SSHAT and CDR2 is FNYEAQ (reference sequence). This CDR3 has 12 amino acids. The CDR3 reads CASSPNTGELFF. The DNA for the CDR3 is TGTGCTAGCAGCCCTAACACCGGGGAGCTGTTTTTT.

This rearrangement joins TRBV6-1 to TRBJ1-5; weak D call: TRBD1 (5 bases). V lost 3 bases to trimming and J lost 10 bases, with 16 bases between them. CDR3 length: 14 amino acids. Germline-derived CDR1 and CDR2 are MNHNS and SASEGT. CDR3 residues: CASSEGPNNRPQHF. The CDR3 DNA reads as TGTGCCAGCAGTGAGGGGCCGAACAATCGACCCCAGCATTTT.

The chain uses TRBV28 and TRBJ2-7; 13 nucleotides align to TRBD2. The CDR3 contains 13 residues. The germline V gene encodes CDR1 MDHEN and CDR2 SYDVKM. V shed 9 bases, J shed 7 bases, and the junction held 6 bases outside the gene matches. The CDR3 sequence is CASLTSGGLEQYF. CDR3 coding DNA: TGTGCCAGTCTGACTAGCGGGGGGTTGGAGCAGTACTTC.

CDR3 amino acids: CASSLAGTSLDTQYF. CDR3 nucleotides: TGTGCCAGCAGCTTAGCCGGGACTAGTTTAGATACGCAGTATTTT. V is TRBV7-9 and J is TRBJ2-3, with 8 bases aligning to TRBD2. The CDR3 length is 15 residues. V trimming: 0 bases; J trimming: 5 bases; junction bases outside the gene matches: 4. CDR1 and CDR2 (germline): SEHNR, FQNEAQ (reference sequence).

For the CDR3, the DNA is TGCGCCAGCAGCTTGCTGGGGACAGGGACTAATGAGCAGTTCTTC. Translating it yields CASSLLGTGTNEQFF. The chain couples TRBV5-1 to TRBJ2-1; 9 bases map to TRBD1. This CDR3 comprises 15 residues. Trimming took 1 base from V and 7 from J; bases not matched to a gene: 6. CDR1 is SGHRS, CDR2 YFSETQ, per germline.

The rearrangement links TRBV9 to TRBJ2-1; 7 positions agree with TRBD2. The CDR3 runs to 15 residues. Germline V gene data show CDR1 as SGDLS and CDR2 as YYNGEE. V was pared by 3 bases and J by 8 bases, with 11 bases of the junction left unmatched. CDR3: CASSAEPGLSDEQFF. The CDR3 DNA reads TGTGCCAGCAGCGCAGAACCGGGACTAAGTGATGAGCAGTTCTTC.

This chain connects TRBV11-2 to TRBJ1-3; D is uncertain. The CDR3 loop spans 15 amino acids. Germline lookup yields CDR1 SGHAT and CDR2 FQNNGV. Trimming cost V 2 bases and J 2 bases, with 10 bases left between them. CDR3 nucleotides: TGTGCCAGCAGCTTAACGACGGGTGCTGGAAACACCATATATTTT. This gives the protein CASSLTTGAGNTIYF.

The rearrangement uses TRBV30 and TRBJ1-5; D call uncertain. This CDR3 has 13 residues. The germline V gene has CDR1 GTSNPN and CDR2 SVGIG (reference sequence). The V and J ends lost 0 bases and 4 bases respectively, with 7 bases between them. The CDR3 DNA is TGTGCCTGGAGTGTACTGAATAATCAGCCCCAGCATTTT. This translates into CAWSVLNNQPQHF.